The 32 T cell receptor beta chains presented below share a single source sample, sequenced in a study of T cell repertoires in cytomegalovirus infection. TCRdb re-analysed the reads in MiXCR, keeping a single row per CDR3 protein. The sample has around 440,000 distinct CDR3 sequences; 11% are singletons. The sequenced material came from PBMCs. These receptors originate from a human donor in good health (CMV status not recorded). Some clones in this sample may be carry-over from other donors' samples.

This clonotype was detected many times. The chain carries TRBV24-1 and TRBJ2-5; the match to TRBD1 covers 7 bases. Germline V gene data show CDR1 as KGHDR and CDR2 as SFDVKD. V gave up 2 bases and J gave up 3 bases; unmatched junction bases: 8. CDR3 length equals 16 residues. The CDR3 protein is CATSDSQATGKETQYF. As DNA, the CDR3 is TGTGCCACCAGTGATTCCCAAGCGACAGGGAAAGAGACCCAGTACTTC.

This clonotype was picked up a small number of times. This CDR3 reads CASSLAPSSGNTIYF. The DNA for the CDR3 is TGTGCCAGCAGCTTAGCTCCGAGCTCTGGAAACACCATATATTTT. V is TRBV7-6 and J is TRBJ1-3; D not resolved. Germline V CDR1 and CDR2: SGHVS, FNYEAQ. This CDR3 contains 15 residues. V lost 0 bases to trimming and J lost 0 bases, with 6 bases between them.

This rearrangement joins TRBV5-1 to TRBJ2-1; D may be TRBD1 (5 bases). The CDR3 has 14 residues. V gave up 0 bases and J gave up 3 bases, with 7 bases separating them. The germline CDR1 and CDR2 sequences are SGHRS and YFSETQ. This CDR3 is CASSLVGVYNEQFF. For the CDR3, the DNA is TGCGCCAGCAGCTTGGTAGGGGTCTACAATGAGCAGTTCTTC.

The table lists this clonotype with a few counts. This sequence joins TRBV6-4 and TRBJ2-2; no clear D. This CDR3 has 13 amino acids. Germline V gene lookup returns CDR1 MRHNA and CDR2 SNTAGT. V was cut by 6 bases and J by 4 bases, with 9 bases left in between. The DNA for the CDR3 is TGTGCCAGCAGAGAAATTGTCACCGGGGAGCTGTTTTTT. It translates to CASREIVTGELFF.

This clonotype was counted ten times or more. This chain uses TRBV6-6 with TRBJ1-2, with D possibly being TRBD1 (5 bases). Trimming stripped 2 bases from V and 0 bases from J, with 22 bases between. This CDR3 region has 19 residues. Germline V CDR1 and CDR2: MNHNY, SVGAGI (reference sequence). The CDR3 DNA reads TGTGCCAGCAGTTACCCCTCCGAGGACCCCGGACAAGCTAACTATGGCTACACCTTC. Amino acid sequence: CASSYPSEDPGQANYGYTF.

This clonotype has a count of ten or more. This chain uses TRBV24-1 with TRBJ1-1; TRBD1 aligns across 7 bases. V dropped 7 bases and J dropped 8; count of bases not matched to a gene: 9. The CDR3 consists of 13 residues. Germline V CDR1 and CDR2: KGHDR, SFDVKD. The CDR3 DNA reads TGTGCCACCAGGAAATCGGGACAGCAAGAAGCTTTCTTT. This translates into CATRKSGQQEAFF.

This clonotype appeared many times. J is TRBJ1-2 and V is TRBV18, with TRBD1 identical over 10 bases. CDR1 is KGHSH, CDR2 LQKENI, per germline. V lost 8 bases and J lost 3; bases outside the gene matches: 6. The CDR3 is 14 residues long. The CDR3 here is CASQPGTGDYGYTF. CDR3 nucleotides: TGTGCCAGCCAACCCGGGACAGGGGACTATGGCTACACCTTC.

This clonotype was seen many times. The chain carries TRBV7-8 and TRBJ2-4, with 16 bases lining up with TRBD2. The germline V gene has CDR1 SGHVS and CDR2 FQNEAQ. The CDR3 runs to 17 residues. V lost 5 bases to trimming and J lost 3 bases; unmatched junction nucleotides: 4. For the CDR3, the DNA is TGTGCCAGCAGCGAGGGACTAGCGGGAGGGGACAAAAACATTCAGTACTTC. The encoded protein is CASSEGLAGGDKNIQYF.

This clonotype was counted a few times. V usage is TRBV19 and J usage is TRBJ2-5, with 13 nucleotides matching TRBD2. V gave up 3 bases and J gave up 5 bases; unmatched junction bases: 6. The germline gives CDR1 LNHDA, CDR2 SQIVND (reference sequence). This CDR3 comprises 16 residues. The CDR3 DNA follows: TGTGCCAGTAGTATCACGGGGACTAGCGGGATGGAGACCCAGTACTTC. Its protein is CASSITGTSGMETQYF.

Many counts were recorded for this clonotype. This chain uses TRBV25-1 with TRBJ1-2; D is undetermined. The V end was cut by 2 bases, the J end by 1 base, with 8 bases between. Germline-derived CDR1 and CDR2 are MGHDK and SYGVNS. This CDR3 has 14 residues. CDR3 nucleotides: TGTGCCAGCAGTGAAGAGGCGTTTAACTATGGCTACACCTTC. Protein product: CASSEEAFNYGYTF.

This clonotype was observed many times. The chain couples TRBV28 to TRBJ1-1, with TRBD1 matching over 7 bases. J was trimmed by 14 bases and V by 6 bases; bases with no gene match: 9. The CDR3 runs to 11 residues. Germline assignment: CDR1 MDHEN and CDR2 SYDVKM. The CDR3 DNA reads TGTGCCAGCAGGTCTGAGCAGGGGGGGTTCTTT. It specifies CASRSEQGGFF.

This clonotype was counted a few times. J is TRBJ2-2 and V is TRBV7-3, with a possible D match to TRBD2 (5 bases). The CDR3 loop spans 16 amino acids. The germline V gene encodes CDR1 SGHTA and CDR2 FQGTGA. Trimming left V 1 base short and J 5 bases short, with 14 bases between. The CDR3 region has the DNA TGTGCCAGCAGCTTAATAGGCTGGGGAGAGACCGGGGAGCTGTTTTTT. It codes for CASSLIGWGETGELFF. Full variable domain (outside the CDR3, taken from reference TRBV7-3 and TRBJ2-2): GAGVSQTPSNKVTEKGKYVELRCDPISGHTALYWYRQSLGQGPEFLIYFQGTGAADDSGLPNDRFFAVRPEGSVSTLKIQRTERGDSAVYLCASSLIGWGETGELFFGEGSRLTVL.

This clonotype appeared many times. The chain joins TRBV18 to TRBJ2-5; D is tentatively TRBD1 or TRBD2 (6 bases each). Trimming shortened V by 2 bases and J by 5 bases, and 18 bases separated the two germline ends. From germline, CDR1 is KGHSH and CDR2 LQKENI. This CDR3 is built from 16 residues. The DNA of the CDR3 is TGTGCCAGCTCACCAGGAGGGACACGCCTTGGTGAGACCCAGTACTTC. Translated, it gives CASSPGGTRLGETQYF. Supplemented by reference TRBV18 and TRBJ2-5, the full variable domain reads NAGVMQNPRHLVRRRGQEARLRCSPMKGHSHVYWYRQLPEEGLKFMVYLQKENIIDESGMPKERFSAEFPKEGPSILRIQQVVRGDSAAYFCASSPGGTRLGETQYFGPGTRLLVL.

The chain combines TRBV20-1 with TRBJ1-2, with D unclear. This CDR3 spans 14 amino acids. V gave up 7 bases and J gave up 4 bases, with 19 bases separating them. Germline lookup yields CDR1 DFQATT and CDR2 SNEGSKA (reference sequence). In nucleotides, the CDR3 is TGCAGTGTCGGCCCTAACCCCCAAACCTATGGCTACACCTTC. Its translation is CSVGPNPQTYGYTF.

This clonotype was observed a handful of times. The chain joins TRBV4-2 to TRBJ1-4, with D hard to call. The length of the CDR3 is 13 residues. Between the trimmed V and J ends, which lost 1 base and 8 bases, there was a span of 8 bases. Germline V CDR1 and CDR2: LGHNA, YNFKEQ. CDR3 nucleotides: TGTGCCAGCAGCCAAGGACAAGGAGAAAAACTGTTTTTT. Translating gives CASSQGQGEKLFF.

This clonotype was counted many times. V and J are TRBV28 and TRBJ1-5; no clear D. The CDR3 length is 14 residues. V was clipped by 1 base and J by 6 bases, with 10 bases between them. Germline loops: CDR1 MDHEN, CDR2 SYDVKM. The CDR3: CASSLSYGSQPQHF. As DNA, the CDR3 is TGTGCCAGCAGTTTATCTTATGGTAGTCAGCCCCAGCATTTT.

This clonotype was counted at least ten times. The chain is built from TRBV20-1 and TRBJ2-7; the match to TRBD1 covers 8 bases. Losses at the gene ends were 6 bases for V and 5 bases for J; bases not matched to a gene: 12. The CDR3 runs to 14 residues. CDR1 is DFQATT and CDR2 is SNEGSKA in the germline V gene (reference sequence). The CDR3 is CSAIDAGGRDEQYF. In DNA form, the CDR3 reads TGCAGTGCCATAGACGCAGGGGGCAGGGACGAGCAGTACTTC.

Note on this clonotype: A much bigger clone sits one base away, suggesting this may be a read error. The chain has TRBV10-3 and TRBJ2-7, with 12 positions matching TRBD2. J gave up 3 bases and V 6 bases, and 3 bases lay outside the gene matches. CDR3 length: 14 residues. The germline CDR1 and CDR2 sequences are ENHRY and SYGVKD. The CDR3 loop reads CAISGLAGFYEQYF. The CDR3 nucleotides read TGTGCCATCAGCGGACTAGCGGGATTCTACGAGCAGTACTTC.

This clonotype came up a few times. The chain has TRBV12-3 or TRBV12-4 and TRBJ2-5; 9 bases map to TRBD2. This CDR3 region has 13 residues. Trimming removed 8 bases from V and 3 bases from J; junction bases left unmatched: 4. CDR3: CASLRLAEETQYF. DNA of the CDR3: TGTGCCAGCCTTAGACTAGCGGAAGAGACCCAGTACTTC.

This clonotype was seen a few times. At one end, the junction sequence differs from germline, possibly due to a read error. The chain links TRBV5-1 to TRBJ2-3; the D gene is possibly TRBD2 (5 bases). The CDR3 is 15 amino acids. Germline V gene lookup returns CDR1 SGHRS and CDR2 YFSETQ. CDR3 bases: TGCGCCAGCAGCTTTGATGGGAGTAGCACAGACACGCAGTATTTT. This codes for CASSFDGSSTDTQYF.

This clonotype was seen a handful of times. The chain is built from TRBV18 and TRBJ1-2; D gene unclear. The CDR3 is 13 amino acids. Trimming cost V 2 bases and J 5 bases, with 9 bases left between them. Germline assignment: CDR1 KGHSH and CDR2 LQKENI. The CDR3 coding sequence is TGTGCCAGCTCACCAGCCCAGGATTATGGCTACACCTTC. Its translation: CASSPAQDYGYTF.

This clonotype was seen a handful of times. The J gene is TRBJ1-1, the V gene TRBV12-3 or TRBV12-4, with D tentatively TRBD1 (6 bases). The CDR3 extends over 13 amino acids. The germline V and J ends were trimmed by 5 bases and 5 bases, with 12 bases remaining between them. The DNA for the CDR3 is TGTGCCAGCAGTCCTGGGACAAAGACTGAAGCTTTCTTT. Its translation is CASSPGTKTEAFF.

This clonotype has a single count. The chain has TRBV19 and TRBJ1-5, with D possibly TRBD1 on 5 matching bases. Trimming stripped 5 bases from V and 5 bases from J, with 16 bases between. Looked up from germline, CDR1 is LNHDA and CDR2 is SQIVND (reference sequence). The CDR3 loop spans 15 amino acids. This chain's CDR3 is CASSRTRWGYQPQHF. CDR3 nucleotide sequence: TGTGCCAGTAGTCGGACTCGGTGGGGCTATCAGCCCCAGCATTTT.

This clonotype was detected only a few times. The chain carries TRBV6-5 and TRBJ2-2; D remains unclear. Between the trimmed V and J ends, which lost 0 bases and 2 bases, there was a span of 16 bases. CDR3 length: 18 residues. The germline gives CDR1 MNHEY, CDR2 SVGAGI. The CDR3 DNA reads as TGTGCCAGCAGTTACTCCCCATACAACCCAGACAACACCGGGGAGCTGTTTTTT. This codes for CASSYSPYNPDNTGELFF.

The chain joins TRBV2 to TRBJ1-4, with TRBD1 as a possible D gene (6 bases). This CDR3 is built from 14 residues. Germline assignment: CDR1 SNHLY and CDR2 FYNNEI. V shed 4 bases and J shed 10 bases, with 16 bases lying between them. DNA for the CDR3: TGTGCCAGCAGTGCACAGGGCGTTGAGAGAAAACTGTTTTTT. Protein sequence: CASSAQGVERKLFF.

The table lists this clonotype with a few counts. For the CDR3, the DNA is TGCGCCAGCAGCCACCAGACTAGCGGGAGTTACGAGCAGTACTTC. This sequence encodes CASSHQTSGSYEQYF. The V call is TRBV4-1, the J call TRBJ2-7; 12 bases are shared with TRBD2. The trim removed 3 bases at V and 4 bases at J, leaving 4 bases unmatched. The CDR3 has 15 amino acids. Per the germline V gene, CDR1 is MGHRA and CDR2 is YSYEKL.

This clonotype was counted only a few times. This rearrangement joins TRBV27 to TRBJ1-6, with D unclear. CDR3 length equals 16 residues. The ends were cut back, 3 bases at V and 0 bases at J, with 9 bases in the middle. CDR1 and CDR2 from the germline V gene are MNHEY and SMNVEV (reference sequence). CDR3 sequence reads: CASSLEGGSYNSPLHF. The CDR3, as DNA: TGTGCCAGCAGTTTGGAGGGTGGCTCCTATAATTCACCCCTCCACTTT.

This clonotype was seen more than once but under ten times. The chain recombines TRBV19 with TRBJ2-7; 7 positions match TRBD2. Germline CDR1 reads LNHDA; CDR2 reads SQIVND (reference sequence). There are 15 residues in the CDR3. V lost 4 bases to trimming and J lost 0 bases; unmatched junction nucleotides: 6. CDR3 loop: CASSTTSESSYEQYF. In DNA, the CDR3 is TGTGCCAGTAGTACCACTAGCGAGAGCTCCTACGAGCAGTACTTC.

This clonotype was seen ten or more times. The chain couples TRBV29-1 to TRBJ2-7, with unresolved D. Germline CDR1 SQVTM, CDR2 ANQGSEA. V lost 2 bases and J lost 1, with 9 bases in between. The CDR3 covers 13 residues. CDR3 nucleotides: TGCAGCGTTGAAAGTGGGTCGTCCTACGAGCAGTACTTC. Residues: CSVESGSSYEQYF.

The table lists this clonotype with many counts. This chain joins TRBV10-3 and TRBJ2-7; a possible D gene is TRBD1 (6 bases). The germline CDR1 and CDR2 sequences are ENHRY and SYGVKD. The CDR3 contains 14 residues. Trimming took 7 bases from V and 5 from J, leaving 18 bases between them. The CDR3 protein is CAITPRTGSDEQYF. CDR3 DNA sequence: TGTGCCATCACCCCCCGAACAGGGTCAGACGAGCAGTACTTC.

The sample holds many counts of this clonotype. The rearrangement joins TRBV7-2 to TRBJ1-4; no clear D gene. This CDR3 comprises 13 residues. V lost 2 bases, J lost 8 bases, and 9 bases lay in between. Germline lookup yields CDR1 SGHTA and CDR2 FQGNSA. This CDR3 is CASSLKATEKLFF. The CDR3 DNA sequence: TGTGCCAGCAGCTTAAAGGCGACCGAAAAACTGTTTTTT.

This clonotype was picked up many times. This chain connects TRBV20-1 to TRBJ1-1; the match to TRBD1 covers 9 bases. Trimming took 8 bases from V and 3 from J; bases not matched to a gene: 4. CDR1 is DFQATT and CDR2 is SNEGSKA in the germline V gene (reference sequence). CDR3 length: 12 residues. CDR3 protein: CSSDRGDTEAFF. The CDR3 DNA reads as TGCAGTTCAGACAGGGGGGACACTGAAGCTTTCTTT.